Only one count was recorded for the clone carrying this TCR beta chain. Its antigen remains unknown. The sample comes from a study of cytomegalovirus exposure and HLA in healthy donors. Overall study results and limits: The authors enumerated 150 to 200 TCR beta chains as linked to cytomegalovirus. Among TCR sequences, most were rare, though some public TCRs appeared in many donors.

The CDR3 is 14 residues long. Germline CDR1 and CDR2: SNHLY and FYNNEI. Unmatched junction bases numbered 5, after V lost 5 bases and J lost 2 bases. The protocol was immunoSEQ multiplex PCR, while the TCRdb copy is restricted to in-frame clones and leaves out a portion. The sample consists of some 100,000 clones, approximately 86% of them appearing once. The chain joins TRBV2 to TRBJ1-1; 7 positions match TRBD1. The specimen was PBMCs. This receptor was identified in a man aged 18-30 years in good health and CMV-seropositive. Here the CDR3 DNA reads TGTGCCAGCAGTCGGACAGGCCCCAACACTGAAGCTTTCTTT. Translated, it gives CASSRTGPNTEAFF.